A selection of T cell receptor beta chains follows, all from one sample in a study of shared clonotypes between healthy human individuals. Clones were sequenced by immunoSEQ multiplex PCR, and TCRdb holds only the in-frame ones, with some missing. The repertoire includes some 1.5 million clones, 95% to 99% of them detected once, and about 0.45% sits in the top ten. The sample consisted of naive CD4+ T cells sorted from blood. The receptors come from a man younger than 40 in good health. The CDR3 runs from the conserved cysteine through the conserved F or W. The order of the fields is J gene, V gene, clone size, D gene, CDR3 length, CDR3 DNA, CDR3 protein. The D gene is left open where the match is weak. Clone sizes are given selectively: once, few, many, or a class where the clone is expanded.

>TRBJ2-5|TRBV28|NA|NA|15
TGTGCCAGCAGTCCAGGGTCTGTAGGGCAAGAGACCCAGTACTTC
CASSPGSVGQETQYF
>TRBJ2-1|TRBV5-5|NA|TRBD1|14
TGTGCCAGCAGCTCACGACAGGGGAGGAATGAGCAGTTCTTC
CASSSRQGRNEQFF
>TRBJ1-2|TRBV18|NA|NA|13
TGTGCCAGCTCACTGGACACGAACTATGGCTACACCTTC
CASSLDTNYGYTF
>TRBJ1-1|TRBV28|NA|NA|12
TGTGCCAGCAGTAATACAGGGTCTGAAGCTTTCTTT
CASSNTGSEAFF
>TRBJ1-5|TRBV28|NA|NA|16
TGTGCCAGCAGTTATAGGGAGAAGAGGGCGAGGCAGCCCCAGCATTTT
CASSYREKRARQPQHF
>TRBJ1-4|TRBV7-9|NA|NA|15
TGTGCCAGCAGCTTAGGGCTAGCAACTAATGAAAAACTGTTTTTT
CASSLGLATNEKLFF
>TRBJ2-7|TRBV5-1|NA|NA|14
TGCGCCAGCAGCCTGCGGGACTCGGTGGGGGAGCAGTACTTC
CASSLRDSVGEQYF
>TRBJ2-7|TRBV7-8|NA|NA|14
TGTGCCAGCAGCTTAGCTTGGATCGCCTACGAGCAGTACTTC
CASSLAWIAYEQYF
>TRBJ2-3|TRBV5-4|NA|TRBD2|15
TGTGCCAGCAGCTTGTTGACTAGCGGGAGTGATACGCAGTATTTT
CASSLLTSGSDTQYF
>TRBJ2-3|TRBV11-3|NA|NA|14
TGTGCCAGCAGCTTAATGCTCGACGCAGATACGCAGTATTTT
CASSLMLDADTQYF
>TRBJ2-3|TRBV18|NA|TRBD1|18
TGTGCCAGCTCGAACGCCGGGACAGGGGGCGTATCTGCAGATACGCAGTATTTT
CASSNAGTGGVSADTQYF
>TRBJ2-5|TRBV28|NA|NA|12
TGTGCCAGCAGTCCCTTCAGAGAGACCCAGTACTTC
CASSPFRETQYF
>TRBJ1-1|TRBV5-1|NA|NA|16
TGCGCCAGCAGCTTGTATCGTGGGGGCACTAACACTGAAGCTTTCTTT
CASSLYRGGTNTEAFF
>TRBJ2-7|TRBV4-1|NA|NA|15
TGCGCCAGCAGCCTGGATGGTGGGGGAACCTACGAGCAGTACTTC
CASSLDGGGTYEQYF
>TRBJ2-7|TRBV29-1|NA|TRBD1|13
TGCAGCGCCTCAAGACAGGGTTTCAGCGAGCAGTACTTC
CSASRQGFSEQYF
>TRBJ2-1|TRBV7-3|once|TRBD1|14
TGTGCCAGCAGTTTAGGGGACAGCCAGGATGAGCAGTTCTTC
CASSLGDSQDEQFF
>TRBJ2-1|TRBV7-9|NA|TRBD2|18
TGTGCCAGCAGCCAACGACGTAGCGGGGGGAGCTCCTACAATGAGCAGTTCTTC
CASSQRRSGGSSYNEQFF
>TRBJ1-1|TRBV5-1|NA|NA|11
TGCGCCAGCAGCGGTGGCACTGAAGCTTTCTTT
CASSGGTEAFF
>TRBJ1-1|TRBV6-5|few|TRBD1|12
TGTGCCAGCAGAACAGGGGACACTGAAGCTTTCTTT
CASRTGDTEAFF
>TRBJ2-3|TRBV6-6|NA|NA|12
TGTGCCGTCTCCGGGAGTGGAGATACGCAGTATTTT
CAVSGSGDTQYF
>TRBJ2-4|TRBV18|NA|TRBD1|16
TGTGCCAGCTCACCAGACAGGGTGGGAGCCAAAAACATTCAGTACTTC
CASSPDRVGAKNIQYF
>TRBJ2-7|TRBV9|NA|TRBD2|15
TGTGCCAGCAGCGTAGCAACTAGCGGGAGCTACGAGCAGTACTTC
CASSVATSGSYEQYF
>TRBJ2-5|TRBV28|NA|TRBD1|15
TGTGCCAGCAGTTTCTCGGGACAGGGCCAAGAGACCCAGTACTTC
CASSFSGQGQETQYF
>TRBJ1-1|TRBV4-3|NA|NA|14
TGCGCCAGCAGCCAAGATTTGACAGCAAATGAAGCTTTCTTT
CASSQDLTANEAFF
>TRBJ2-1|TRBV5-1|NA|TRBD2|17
TGCGCCAGCAGCCCAAAGGGGCTAGCGGGAGGTCTGGCTGAGCAGTTCTTC
CASSPKGLAGGLAEQFF
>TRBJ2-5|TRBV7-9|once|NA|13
TGTGCCAGCAGCTCACAGGCCAGGGAGACCCAGTACTTC
CASSSQARETQYF
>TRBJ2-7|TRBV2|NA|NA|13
TGTGCCAGCACATATTCAAGAGTAGACGAGCAGTACTTC
CASTYSRVDEQYF
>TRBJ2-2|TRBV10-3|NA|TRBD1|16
TGTGCCATCAGTCAAACAGGGGGCCAGAACACCGGGGAGCTGTTTTTT
CAISQTGGQNTGELFF
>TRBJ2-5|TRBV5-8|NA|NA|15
TGTGCCAGCAGCCGCCCGCTGTGGTACCAAGAGACCCAGTACTTC
CASSRPLWYQETQYF
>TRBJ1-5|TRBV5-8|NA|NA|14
TGTGCCAGCAGCTTGTACCGCTTCAGCCAGCCCCAGCATTTT
CASSLYRFSQPQHF
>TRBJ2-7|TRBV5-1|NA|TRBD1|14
TGCGCCAGCAGCTCCGGGACAGGGAACTACGAGCAGTACTTC
CASSSGTGNYEQYF
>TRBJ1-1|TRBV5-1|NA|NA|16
TGCGCCAGCAGCTCCCAAGGAAGGGGGGTAGGCACTGAAGCTTTCTTT
CASSSQGRGVGTEAFF
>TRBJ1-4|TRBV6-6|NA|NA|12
TGTGCCAGCAGTTATGGGGGGGAAAAACTGTTTTTT
CASSYGGEKLFF
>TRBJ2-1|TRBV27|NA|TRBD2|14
TGTGCCAGCTTTAGCGGGAGGAATCACAATGAGCAGTTCTTC
CASFSGRNHNEQFF
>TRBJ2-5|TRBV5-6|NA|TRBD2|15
TGTGCCAGCAGCGCTAGCGGGAGACCACAAGAGACCCAGTACTTC
CASSASGRPQETQYF
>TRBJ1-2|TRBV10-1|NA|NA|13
TGCGCCAGCAGTAGACAGACCAACTATGGCTACACCTTC
CASSRQTNYGYTF
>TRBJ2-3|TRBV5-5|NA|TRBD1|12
TGTGCCAGCAGCCCAGGGGGAGATACGCAGTATTTT
CASSPGGDTQYF
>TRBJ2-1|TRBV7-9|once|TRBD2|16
TGTGCCAGCAGCAACTCAGCGGGAGACTTAACCAATGAGCAGTTCTTC
CASSNSAGDLTNEQFF
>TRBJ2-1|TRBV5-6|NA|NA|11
TGTGCCAGCCGAAATAGGAATGAGCAGTTCTTC
CASRNRNEQFF
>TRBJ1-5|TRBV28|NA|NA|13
TGTGCCAGCAGTTACTTTATGGGGCAGCCCCAGCATTTT
CASSYFMGQPQHF
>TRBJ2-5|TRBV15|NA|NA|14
TGTGCCACCAGCAGAGAGAGGTTCCGGGAGACCCAGTACTTC
CATSRERFRETQYF
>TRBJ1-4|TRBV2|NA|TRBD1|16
TGTGCCAGCAGAGGGATTACGTTTACAGGGGATGAAAAACTGTTTTTT
CASRGITFTGDEKLFF
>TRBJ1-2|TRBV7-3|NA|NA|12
TGTGCCAGCAGCTCCCCGGGGGTTCCAGTCACCTTC
CASSSPGVPVTF
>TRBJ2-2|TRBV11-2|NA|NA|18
TGTGCCAGCACCTCCTTTAGACGCCGGGACGGGAACACCGGGGAGCTGTTTTTT
CASTSFRRRDGNTGELFF
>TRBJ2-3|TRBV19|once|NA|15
TGTGCCAGTAGTATCTCGGGCGTTATCACAGATACGCAGTATTTT
CASSISGVITDTQYF
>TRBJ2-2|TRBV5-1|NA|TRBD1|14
TGCGCCAGCAGCTTCGGGACAGCCACCGGGGAGCTGTTTTTT
CASSFGTATGELFF
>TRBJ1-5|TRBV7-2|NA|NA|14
TGTGCCAGCAGCTCCACACGTAGCAATCAGCCCCAGCATTTT
CASSSTRSNQPQHF
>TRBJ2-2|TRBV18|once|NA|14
TGTGCCAGCTCACCCGGGATCAACACCGGGGAGCTGTTTTTT
CASSPGINTGELFF
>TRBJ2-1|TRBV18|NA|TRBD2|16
TGTGCCAGCTCACCACGACTAGCGATAGAATACAATGAGCAGTTCTTC
CASSPRLAIEYNEQFF
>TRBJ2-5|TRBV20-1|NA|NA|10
TGCAGTGTGCCGTTCGAGACCCAGTACTTC
CSVPFETQYF